This T cell receptor (beta chain) was found in a study of OX40 agonist ivuxolimab in advanced cancers. The table came from immunoSEQ multiplex PCR; TCRdb's copy has only in-frame clones and leaves some out. This sample carries tens of thousands of clones, around 91% of them seen once, and the ten largest clones take under 0.4%. This sequence originates from an adult with an advanced solid tumor such as melanoma, head and neck, liver or kidney cancer. This sample comprised CD4+ or CD8+ T cells sorted from blood, obtained in a trial of the OX40 agonist ivuxolimab.

CDR3 nucleotide sequence: TGTGCCAGCAGCTTGGCGGGGACCGGGGAGCTGTTTTTT. Protein product: CASSLAGTGELFF. This chain connects TRBV5-6 to TRBJ2-2, with a possible D match to TRBD2 (5 bases). The CDR3 is made up of 13 amino acids. Germline V gives CDR1 SGHDT, CDR2 YYEEEE. Trimming took 0 bases from V and 5 from J, leaving 5 bases between them.